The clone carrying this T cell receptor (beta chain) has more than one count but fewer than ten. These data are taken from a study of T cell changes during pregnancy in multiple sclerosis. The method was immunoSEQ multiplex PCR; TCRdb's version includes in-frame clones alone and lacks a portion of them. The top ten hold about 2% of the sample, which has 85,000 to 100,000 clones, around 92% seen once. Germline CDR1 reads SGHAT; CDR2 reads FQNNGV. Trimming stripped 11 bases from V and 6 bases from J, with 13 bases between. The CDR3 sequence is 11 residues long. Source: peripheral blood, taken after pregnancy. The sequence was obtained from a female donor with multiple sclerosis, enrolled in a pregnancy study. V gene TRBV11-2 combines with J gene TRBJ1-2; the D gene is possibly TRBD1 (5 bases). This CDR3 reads CAVLGRNGYTF. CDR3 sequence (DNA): TGTGCCGTCCTGGGGCGGAATGGCTACACCTTC.